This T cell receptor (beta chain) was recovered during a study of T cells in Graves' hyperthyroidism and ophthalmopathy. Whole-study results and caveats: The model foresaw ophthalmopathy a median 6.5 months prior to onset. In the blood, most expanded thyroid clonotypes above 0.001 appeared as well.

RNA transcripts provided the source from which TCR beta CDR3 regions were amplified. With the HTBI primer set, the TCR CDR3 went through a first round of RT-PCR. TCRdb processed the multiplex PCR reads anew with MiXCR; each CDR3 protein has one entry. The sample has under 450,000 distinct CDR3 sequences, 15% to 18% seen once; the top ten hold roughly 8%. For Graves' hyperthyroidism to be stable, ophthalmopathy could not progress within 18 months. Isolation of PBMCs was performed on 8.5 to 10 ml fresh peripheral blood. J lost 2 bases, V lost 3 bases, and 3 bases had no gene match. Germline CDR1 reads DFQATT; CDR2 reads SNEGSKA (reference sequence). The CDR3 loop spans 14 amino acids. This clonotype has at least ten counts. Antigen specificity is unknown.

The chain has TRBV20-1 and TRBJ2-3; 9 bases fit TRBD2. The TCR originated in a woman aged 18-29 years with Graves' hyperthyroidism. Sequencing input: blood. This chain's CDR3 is CSARLAGNTDTQYF. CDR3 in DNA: TGCAGTGCTAGGCTAGCGGGGAACACAGATACGCAGTATTTT.